This passage covers 15 T cell receptor beta chains from one sample sequenced in a study of T cell responses to AZD1222 COVID-19 vaccine. Measured with immunoSEQ multiplex PCR; TCRdb has only the in-frame clones, and not every one. The sample shows about 120,000 clones, approximately 90% of them seen only once. Here the sequenced sample was peripheral blood, taken on day 0 of AZD1222 vaccination. The receptor set was obtained from an adult in good health.

The V gene is TRBV3-1 (or the pseudogene TRBV3-2), the J gene TRBJ1-5, with 7 bases aligning to TRBD1. With V trimmed by 2 bases and J by 5 bases, 0 bases remained unmatched. The length of the CDR3 is 13 residues. In germline, CDR1 is LGHDT, CDR2 YNNKEL (reference sequence). CDR3: CASSQQGDQPQHF. CDR3 in DNA: TGTGCCAGCAGCCAACAGGGGGATCAGCCCCAGCATTTT.

The rearrangement uses TRBV27 and TRBJ1-2, with TRBD1 matching 12 bases. Per germline, CDR1 MNHEY and CDR2 SMNVEV (reference sequence). This CDR3 is built from 15 residues. V was clipped by 5 bases and J by 3 bases; unmatched bases: 4. The DNA for the CDR3 is TGTGCCAGCAGTGCCGGGACAGGGGGCCACTATGGCTACACCTTC. It is translated as CASSAGTGGHYGYTF.

The rearrangement links TRBV7-2 to TRBJ1-1; D is uncertain. The germline V gene has CDR1 SGHTA and CDR2 FQGNSA. The CDR3 is 15 residues long. V was clipped by 2 bases and J by 3 bases, with 13 bases between them. CDR3 coding DNA: TGTGCCAGCAGCTTAAGTAACGTTCCGGACACTGAAGCTTTCTTT. It codes for CASSLSNVPDTEAFF.

The chain links TRBV29-1 to TRBJ1-2; 12 nucleotides match TRBD1. V shed 3 bases and J 5 bases; nucleotides not matched to a gene: 10. CDR1 and CDR2 from the germline V gene are SQVTM and ANQGSEA. The CDR3 runs to 16 residues. The CDR3: CSVDVGTGGPGYGYTF. The CDR3 bases are TGCAGCGTTGATGTAGGGACAGGGGGCCCCGGGTATGGCTACACCTTC.

This chain joins TRBV7-6 and TRBJ2-3, with 8 nucleotides matching TRBD2. V shed 5 bases, J shed 4 bases, and the junction held 11 bases outside the gene matches. The germline CDR1 and CDR2 sequences are SGHVS and FNYEAQ. The CDR3 totals 16 residues. This CDR3 is CASSPSAGEGPDTQYF. CDR3 nucleotide sequence: TGTGCCAGCAGCCCCTCAGCGGGAGAGGGCCCAGATACGCAGTATTTT.

The chain links TRBV4-1 to TRBJ2-3; 8 nucleotides line up with TRBD2. The CDR3 extends over 14 amino acids. Germline V gene sequence: CDR1 MGHRA, CDR2 YSYEKL. With V trimmed by 6 bases and J by 3 bases, 5 bases remained unmatched. Here the CDR3 DNA reads TGCGCCAGCAGGGCGGGGGGCCCGACAGATACGCAGTATTTT. This gives the protein CASRAGGPTDTQYF.

V and J are TRBV27 and TRBJ2-3, with D possibly TRBD1 on 5 matching bases. The length of the CDR3 is 14 residues. Germline CDR1 MNHEY, CDR2 SMNVEV (reference sequence). Trimming removed 1 base from V and 5 bases from J, with 10 bases in between. The DNA of the CDR3 is TGTGCCAGCAGTTTATGGGGCAGGGAAGATACGCAGTATTTT. Protein sequence: CASSLWGREDTQYF.

The gene calls are TRBV3-1 (or the pseudogene TRBV3-2) and TRBJ2-5; TRBD2 might be the D (6 bases). Germline CDR1 reads LGHDT; CDR2 reads YNNKEL (reference sequence). Trimming left V 3 bases short and J 5 bases short, with 10 bases between. CDR3 length equals 13 residues. The CDR3 loop is CASSHRELETQYF. In nucleotides, the CDR3 is TGTGCCAGCAGCCATCGGGAGTTGGAGACCCAGTACTTC.

This clone has just one count. The J gene is TRBJ2-3, the V gene TRBV7-9, with D tentatively TRBD2 (6 bases). Germline loops: CDR1 SEHNR, CDR2 FQNEAQ (reference sequence). Trimming took 7 bases from V and 2 from J, leaving 25 bases between them. The CDR3 totals 18 residues. CDR3: CASNRLSGSRLNTDTQYF. The CDR3 DNA sequence: TGTGCCAGCAACCGATTGAGCGGGTCAAGACTGAACACAGATACGCAGTATTTT.

The chain combines TRBV4-1 with TRBJ1-5, with D maybe TRBD1 (5 bases). Trimming removed 4 bases at V and 6 bases at J, with 10 bases between. Per the germline V gene, CDR1 is MGHRA and CDR2 is YSYEKL. There are 13 residues in the CDR3. The CDR3 DNA sequence: TGCGCCAGCAGCCTCCAGGGCAGTCAGCCCCAGCATTTT. Translation: CASSLQGSQPQHF.

The chain links TRBV11-2 to TRBJ2-1; D gene ambiguous. CDR3 length: 13 residues. Germline loops: CDR1 SGHAT, CDR2 FQNNGV. V was cut by 4 bases and J by 8 bases, with 12 bases left in between. CDR3 sequence: CASSSTVLDEQFF. The CDR3 nucleotides read TGTGCCAGCAGCTCCACGGTTCTCGATGAGCAGTTCTTC.

The rearrangement links TRBV7-8 to TRBJ2-5; 10 bases match TRBD1. Germline V gives CDR1 SGHVS, CDR2 FQNEAQ. This CDR3 has 14 amino acids. V shed 5 bases, J shed 5 bases, and the junction held 5 bases outside the gene matches. Here the CDR3 reads CASSRTGGLETQYF. The CDR3 DNA sequence: TGTGCCAGCAGCCGGACAGGGGGATTGGAGACCCAGTACTTC.

This clone was observed once. The chain recombines TRBV4-1 with TRBJ2-3; 9 positions match TRBD1. Germline CDR1 reads MGHRA; CDR2 reads YSYEKL. Trimming cost V 6 bases and J 0 bases; bases outside gene matches: 22. CDR3 length: 21 amino acids. CDR3 coding DNA: TGCGCCAGCAGGTACTCTCCGGGACAGGGATCCCCCAGAACTAGCACAGATACGCAGTATTTT. This sequence encodes CASRYSPGQGSPRTSTDTQYF.

This chain joins TRBV30 and TRBJ2-1, with 12 bases matching TRBD1. The germline gives CDR1 GTSNPN, CDR2 SVGIG (reference sequence). Trimming took 2 bases from V and 14 from J; bases not matched to a gene: 10. This CDR3 spans 14 amino acids. The CDR3 DNA reads TGTGCCTGGAGTATATCCACCGGGACAGGGGGCAAGTTCTTC. It translates to CAWSISTGTGGKFF.

A single count supports this clone. This rearrangement joins TRBV3-1 (or the pseudogene TRBV3-2) to TRBJ1-1, with TRBD1 as a possible D gene (5 bases). V was cut by 0 bases and J by 1 base, with 12 bases left in between. Germline V gene sequence: CDR1 LGHDT, CDR2 YNNKEL (reference sequence). The CDR3 sequence is 16 residues long. The CDR3 DNA follows: TGTGCCAGCAGCCAAGAGGGGGGACGGAGGAACACTGAAGCTTTCTTT. Its translation is CASSQEGGRRNTEAFF.